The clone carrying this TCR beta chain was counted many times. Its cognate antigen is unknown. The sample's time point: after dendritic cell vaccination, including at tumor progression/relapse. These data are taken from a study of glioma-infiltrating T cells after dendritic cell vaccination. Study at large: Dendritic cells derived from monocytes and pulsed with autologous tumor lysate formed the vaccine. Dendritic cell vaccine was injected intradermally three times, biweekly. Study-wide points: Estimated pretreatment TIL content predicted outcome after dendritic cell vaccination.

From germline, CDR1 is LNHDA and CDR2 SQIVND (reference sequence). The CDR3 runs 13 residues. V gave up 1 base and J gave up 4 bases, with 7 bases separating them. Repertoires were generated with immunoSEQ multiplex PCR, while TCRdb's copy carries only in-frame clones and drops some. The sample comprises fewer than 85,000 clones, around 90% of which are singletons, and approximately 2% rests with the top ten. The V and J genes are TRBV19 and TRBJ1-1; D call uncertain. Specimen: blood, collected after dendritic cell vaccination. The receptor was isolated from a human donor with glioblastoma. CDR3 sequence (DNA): TGTGCCAGTAGTATAGCCTCCGGCACTGAAGCTTTCTTT. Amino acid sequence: CASSIASGTEAFF.